This T cell receptor (beta chain) stems from a study of blood T cell repertoires in COVID-19. In the study overall: The United States, Italy and Spain provided the acute and convalescent COVID-19 samples. Sources were T cells, B-cell-depleted T cells, or PBMCs; the material itself was cDNA or gDNA.

How the authors handled the data: Amplified reference gene primers provided the basis for estimating nucleated cell counts. Only in-frame clones appear in the TCRdb table, and some are missing; sequencing was by immunoSEQ multiplex PCR. The V and J calls and the clone size are those of that table, but D and trimming were determined from the DNA. Of around 150,000 clones in the sample, over 65% were seen once. From germline, CDR1 is SGHVS and CDR2 FQNEAQ. Trimming left V 4 bases short and J 7 bases short, with 16 bases between. CDR3 length: 15 residues. The genes are TRBV7-8 and TRBJ1-4; maybe TRBD1 (6 bases). The sequenced material came from peripheral blood. This clonotype was sampled from a man between 60 and 70 years old with acute or convalescent COVID-19. The chain's CDR3 is CASSWGGQGFEKLFF. CDR3 DNA: TGTGCCAGCAGCTGGGGGGGGCAGGGTTTTGAAAAACTGTTTTTT.